This T cell receptor (beta chain) originates from a study of cytomegalovirus exposure and HLA in healthy donors. Study-level background: Among about 179 million T cells, an earlier analysis found 117 million unique TCR beta sequences.

Study conclusions and caveats: In vitro testing confirmed three CMV-associated chains as specific for CMV antigens.

Primers included in the PCR were 60 Vbeta and 13 Jbeta primers. Produced via immunoSEQ multiplex PCR; TCRdb's table is partial and in-frame only. The sample records about 180,000 clones, under 80% being singletons. This clone has a single count. The antigen remains unidentified. The germline V gene encodes CDR1 MGHRA and CDR2 YSYEKL. Trimming left V 3 bases short and J 5 bases short, with 19 bases between. CDR3 length: 16 amino acids. The sample comprised PBMCs. J is TRBJ2-5 and V is TRBV4-1, with D perhaps TRBD2 (5 bases). The clonotype was recovered from a woman in her 30s in good health and CMV-seropositive. The CDR3 here is CASSQGGLLVSETQYF. CDR3 sequence (DNA): TGCGCCAGCAGCCAGGGTGGACTCCTCGTCTCGGAGACCCAGTACTTC.